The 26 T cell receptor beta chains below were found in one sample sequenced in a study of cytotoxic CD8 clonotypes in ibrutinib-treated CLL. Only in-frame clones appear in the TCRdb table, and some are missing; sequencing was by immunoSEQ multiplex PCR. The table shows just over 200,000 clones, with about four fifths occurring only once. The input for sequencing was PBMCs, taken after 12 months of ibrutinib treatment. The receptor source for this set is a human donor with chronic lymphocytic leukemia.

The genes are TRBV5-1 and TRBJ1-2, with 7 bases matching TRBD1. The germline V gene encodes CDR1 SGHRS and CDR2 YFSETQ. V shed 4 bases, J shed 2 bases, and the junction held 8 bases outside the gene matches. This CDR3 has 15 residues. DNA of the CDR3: TGCGCCAGCAGCGAATTCCAGACAGGGAACTATGGCTACACCTTC. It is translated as CASSEFQTGNYGYTF.

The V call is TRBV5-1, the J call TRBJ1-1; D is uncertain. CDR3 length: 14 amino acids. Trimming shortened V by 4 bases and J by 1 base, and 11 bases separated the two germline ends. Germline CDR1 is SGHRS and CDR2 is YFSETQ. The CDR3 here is CASSPLARNTEAFF. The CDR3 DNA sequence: TGCGCCAGCAGCCCCCTCGCTAGGAACACTGAAGCTTTCTTT.

In DNA form, the CDR3 reads TGTGCCAGCAGCTTACAGAGTATCCTTGATACGCAGTATTTT. Translating it yields CASSLQSILDTQYF. This chain connects TRBV5-8 to TRBJ2-3; no definite D call. Germline assignment: CDR1 SGHTS and CDR2 YDEGEE. CDR3 length: 14 amino acids. Trimming removed 2 bases at V and 6 bases at J, with 13 bases between. The full variable domain, its missing parts supplied by reference TRBV5-8 and TRBJ2-3, is EAGVTQSPTHLIKTRGQQATLRCSPISGHTSVYWYQQALGLGLQFLLWYDEGEERNRGNFPPRFSGRQFPNYSSELNVNALELEDSALYLCASSLQSILDTQYFGPGTRLTVL.

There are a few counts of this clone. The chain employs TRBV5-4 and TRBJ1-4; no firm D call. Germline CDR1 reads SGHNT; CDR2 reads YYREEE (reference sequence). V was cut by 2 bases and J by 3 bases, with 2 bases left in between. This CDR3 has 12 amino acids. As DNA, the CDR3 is TGTGCCAGCAGCTTCGCTAATGAAAAACTGTTTTTT. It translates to CASSFANEKLFF.

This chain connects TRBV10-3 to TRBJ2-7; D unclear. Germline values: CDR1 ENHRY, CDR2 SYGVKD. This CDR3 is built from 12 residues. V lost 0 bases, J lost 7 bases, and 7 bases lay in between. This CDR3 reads CAISESRSEQYF. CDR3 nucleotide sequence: TGTGCCATCAGTGAGTCGAGGAGTGAGCAGTACTTC.

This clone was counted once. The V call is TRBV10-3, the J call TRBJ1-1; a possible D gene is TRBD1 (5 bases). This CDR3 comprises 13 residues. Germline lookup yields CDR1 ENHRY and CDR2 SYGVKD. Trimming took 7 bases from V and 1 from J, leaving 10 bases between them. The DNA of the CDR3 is TGTGCCATCAATCAAGGACAGAACACTGAAGCTTTCTTT. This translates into CAINQGQNTEAFF.

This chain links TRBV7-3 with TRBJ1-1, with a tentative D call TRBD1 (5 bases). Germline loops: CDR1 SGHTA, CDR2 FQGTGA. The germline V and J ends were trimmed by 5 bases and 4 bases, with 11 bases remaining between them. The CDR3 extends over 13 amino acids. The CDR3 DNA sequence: TGTGCCAGCAGCAGAGGGGAAGGCACTGAAGCTTTCTTT. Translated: CASSRGEGTEAFF.

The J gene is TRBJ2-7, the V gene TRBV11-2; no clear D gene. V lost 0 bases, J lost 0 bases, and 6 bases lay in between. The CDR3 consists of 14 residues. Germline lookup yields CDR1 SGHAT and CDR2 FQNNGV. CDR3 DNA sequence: TGTGCCAGCAGCTTAGAGGGTGCCTCCTACGAGCAGTACTTC. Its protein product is CASSLEGASYEQYF.

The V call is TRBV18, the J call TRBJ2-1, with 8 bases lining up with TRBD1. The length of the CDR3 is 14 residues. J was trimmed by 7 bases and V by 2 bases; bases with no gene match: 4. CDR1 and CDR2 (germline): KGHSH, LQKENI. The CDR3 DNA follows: TGTGCCAGCTCACCAGAGACAGGGGTGAATGAGCAGTTCTTC. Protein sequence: CASSPETGVNEQFF.

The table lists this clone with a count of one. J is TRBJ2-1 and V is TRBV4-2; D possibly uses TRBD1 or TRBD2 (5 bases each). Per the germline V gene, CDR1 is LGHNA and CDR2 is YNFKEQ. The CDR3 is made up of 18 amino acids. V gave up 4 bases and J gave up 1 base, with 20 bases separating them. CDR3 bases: TGTGCCAGCAGCCCCTCCGGGGTAGTGGGGCATTCCTACAATGAGCAGTTCTTC. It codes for CASSPSGVVGHSYNEQFF.

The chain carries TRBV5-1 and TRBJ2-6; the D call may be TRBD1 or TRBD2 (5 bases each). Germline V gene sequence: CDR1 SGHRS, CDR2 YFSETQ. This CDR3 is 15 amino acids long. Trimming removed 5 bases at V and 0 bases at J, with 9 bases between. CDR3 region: CASRMGDSGANVLTF. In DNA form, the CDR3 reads TGCGCCAGCAGGATGGGGGACTCTGGGGCCAACGTCCTGACTTTC.

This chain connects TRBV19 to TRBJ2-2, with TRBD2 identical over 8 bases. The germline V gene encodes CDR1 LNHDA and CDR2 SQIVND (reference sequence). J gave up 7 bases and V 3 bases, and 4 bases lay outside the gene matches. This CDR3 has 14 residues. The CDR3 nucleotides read TGTGCCAGTAGTATTAGCGGGACGGGCGGGGAGCTGTTTTTT. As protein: CASSISGTGGELFF.

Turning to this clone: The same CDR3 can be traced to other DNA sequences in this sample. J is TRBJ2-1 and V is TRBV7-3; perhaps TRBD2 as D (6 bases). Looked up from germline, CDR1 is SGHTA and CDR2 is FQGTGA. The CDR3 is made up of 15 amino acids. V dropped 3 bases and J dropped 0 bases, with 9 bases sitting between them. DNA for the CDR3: TGTGCCAGCAGCTTTGGGGGGAGCTCCTACAATGAGCAGTTCTTC. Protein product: CASSFGGSSYNEQFF.

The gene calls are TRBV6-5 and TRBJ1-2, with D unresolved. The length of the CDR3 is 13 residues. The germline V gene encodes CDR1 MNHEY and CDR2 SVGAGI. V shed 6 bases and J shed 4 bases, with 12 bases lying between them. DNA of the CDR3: TGTGCCAGCAGCCCTTCGAGGGCCTATGGCTACACCTTC. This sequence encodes CASSPSRAYGYTF.

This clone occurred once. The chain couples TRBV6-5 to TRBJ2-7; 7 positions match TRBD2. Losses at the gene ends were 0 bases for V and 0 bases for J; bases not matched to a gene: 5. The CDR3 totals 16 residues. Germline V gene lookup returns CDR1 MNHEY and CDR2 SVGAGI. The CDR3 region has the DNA TGTGCCAGCAGTTACTCGACTAGCCTGGGCTCCTACGAGCAGTACTTC. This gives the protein CASSYSTSLGSYEQYF.

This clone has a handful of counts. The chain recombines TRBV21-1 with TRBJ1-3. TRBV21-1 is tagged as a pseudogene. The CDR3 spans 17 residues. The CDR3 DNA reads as TGTGCCAGCAGCGAACCGGGACGGAGAGACTCTGGAAACACCATATATTTT. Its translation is CASSEPGRRDSGNTIYF.

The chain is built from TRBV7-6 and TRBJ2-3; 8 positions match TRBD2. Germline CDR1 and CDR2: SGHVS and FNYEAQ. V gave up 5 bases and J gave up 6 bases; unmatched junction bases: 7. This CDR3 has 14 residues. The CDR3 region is CASSKGLGWDTQYF. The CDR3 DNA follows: TGTGCCAGCAGCAAGGGACTAGGATGGGATACGCAGTATTTT.

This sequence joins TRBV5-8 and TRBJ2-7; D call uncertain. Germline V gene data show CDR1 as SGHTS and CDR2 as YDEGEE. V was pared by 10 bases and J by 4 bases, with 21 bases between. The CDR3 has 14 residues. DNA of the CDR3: TGTGCCGGATCCGTAAGGTACGAACAGTACGAGCAGTACTTC. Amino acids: CAGSVRYEQYEQYF.

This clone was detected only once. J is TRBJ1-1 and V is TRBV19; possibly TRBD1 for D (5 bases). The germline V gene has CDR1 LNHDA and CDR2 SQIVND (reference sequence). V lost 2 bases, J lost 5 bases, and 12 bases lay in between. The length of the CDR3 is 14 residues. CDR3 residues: CASSIWEGVTEAFF. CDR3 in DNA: TGTGCCAGTAGTATATGGGAAGGGGTTACTGAAGCTTTCTTT.

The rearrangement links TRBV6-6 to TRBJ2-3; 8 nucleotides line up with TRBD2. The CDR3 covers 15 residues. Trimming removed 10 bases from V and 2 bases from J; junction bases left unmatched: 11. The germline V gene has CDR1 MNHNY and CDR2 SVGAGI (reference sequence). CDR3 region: CATYGGGYVTDTQYF. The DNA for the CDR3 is TGTGCCACCTACGGGGGGGGATATGTCACAGATACGCAGTATTTT.

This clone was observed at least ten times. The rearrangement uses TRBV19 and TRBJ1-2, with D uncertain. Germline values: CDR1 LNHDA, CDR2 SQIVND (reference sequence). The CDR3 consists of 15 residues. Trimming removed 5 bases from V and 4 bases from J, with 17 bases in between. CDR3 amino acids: CASSDSPGAPYGYTF. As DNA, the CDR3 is TGTGCCAGTAGTGACTCTCCGGGAGCCCCCTATGGCTACACCTTC.

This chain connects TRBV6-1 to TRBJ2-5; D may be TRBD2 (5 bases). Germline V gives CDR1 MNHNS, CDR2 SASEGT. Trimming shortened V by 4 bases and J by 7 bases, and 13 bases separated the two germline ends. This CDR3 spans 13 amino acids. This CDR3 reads CASSGGNEGTQYF. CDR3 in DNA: TGTGCCAGCAGTGGAGGAAATGAGGGGACCCAGTACTTC.

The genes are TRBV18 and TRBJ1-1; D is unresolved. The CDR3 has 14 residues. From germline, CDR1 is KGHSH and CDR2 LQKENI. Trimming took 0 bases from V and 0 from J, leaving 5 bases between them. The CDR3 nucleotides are TGTGCCAGCTCACCACCCGGGGTGAACACTGAAGCTTTCTTT. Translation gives CASSPPGVNTEAFF.

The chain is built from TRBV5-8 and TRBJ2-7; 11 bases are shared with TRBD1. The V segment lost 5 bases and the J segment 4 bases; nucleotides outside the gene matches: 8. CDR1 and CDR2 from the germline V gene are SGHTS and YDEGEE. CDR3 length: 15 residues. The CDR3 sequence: CASRRGQGAFYEQYF. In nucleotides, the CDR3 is TGTGCCAGCAGGCGTGGACAGGGGGCTTTTTACGAGCAGTACTTC.

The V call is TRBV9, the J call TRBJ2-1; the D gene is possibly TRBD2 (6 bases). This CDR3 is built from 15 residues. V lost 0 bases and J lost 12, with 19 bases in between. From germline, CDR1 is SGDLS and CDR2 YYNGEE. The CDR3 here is CASSVGVQRVRGQFF. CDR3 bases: TGTGCCAGCAGCGTAGGAGTACAGCGGGTCCGGGGGCAGTTCTTC.

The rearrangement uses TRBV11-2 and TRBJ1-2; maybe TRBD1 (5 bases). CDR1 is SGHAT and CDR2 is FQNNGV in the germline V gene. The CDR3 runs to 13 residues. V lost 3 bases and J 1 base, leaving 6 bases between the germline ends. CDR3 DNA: TGTGCCAGCAGCTTGGGGGGTAACTATGGCTACACCTTC. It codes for CASSLGGNYGYTF.